This TCR beta chain was recovered during a study of blood T cell repertoires in COVID-19. As for the study in general: In each case, the material was cDNA or gDNA derived from T cells, B-cell-depleted T cells, or PBMCs.

Assay: immunoSEQ multiplex PCR; the TCRdb copy retains only in-frame clones and omits some. The sample has about 260,000 clones; about 88% are singletons. Germline V gene sequence: CDR1 SGHNT, CDR2 YYREEE (reference sequence). V shed 0 bases and J 4 bases; nucleotides not matched to a gene: 6. The CDR3 totals 16 residues. What was sequenced was peripheral blood. The V gene is TRBV5-4, the J gene TRBJ2-2; 7 positions agree with TRBD1. This TCR derives from a man in his 60s who had recovered from COVID-19. This CDR3 is CASSLAGTAGTGELFF. The CDR3 coding sequence is TGTGCCAGCAGCTTGGCCGGGACAGCTGGCACCGGGGAGCTGTTTTTT.